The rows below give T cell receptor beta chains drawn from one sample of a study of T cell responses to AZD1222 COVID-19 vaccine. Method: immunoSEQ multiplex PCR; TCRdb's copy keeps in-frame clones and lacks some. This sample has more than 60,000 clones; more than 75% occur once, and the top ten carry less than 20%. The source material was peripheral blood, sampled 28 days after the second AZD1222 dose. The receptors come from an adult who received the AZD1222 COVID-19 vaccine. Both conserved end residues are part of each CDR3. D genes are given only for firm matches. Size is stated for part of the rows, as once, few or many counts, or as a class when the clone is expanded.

CASSDREPEAFF	TGTGCCAGCAGCGACAGGGAGCCTGAAGCTTTCTTT	NA	TRBV21-1	once	TRBJ1-1
CASRRQGGVEAFF	TGTGCCAGCAGGCGTCAGGGGGGGGTCGAAGCTTTCTTT	TRBD1	TRBV2	NA	TRBJ1-1
CASSFWGEGEQFF	TGCGCCAGCAGCTTCTGGGGAGAGGGTGAGCAGTTCTTC	NA	TRBV5-1	NA	TRBJ2-1
CASSQGQGRPFYGYTF	TGTGCCAGCAGCCAAGGACAGGGTCGGCCGTTTTATGGCTACACCTTC	TRBD1	TRBV3-1/TRBV3-2	once	TRBJ1-2
CASSDRNYGYTF	TGTGCCAGCAGCGACCGTAACTATGGCTACACCTTC	NA	TRBV5-5	NA	TRBJ1-2
CASSQVGGGSGKLFF	TGTGCCAGCAGCCAAGTAGGAGGGGGCAGCGGAAAACTGTTTTTT	TRBD1	TRBV14	NA	TRBJ1-4
CASSLVSTPNGEQYF	TGTGCCAGCAGCTTAGTGTCAACGCCTAATGGCGAGCAGTACTTC	NA	TRBV7-2	NA	TRBJ2-7
CASSQTGYGYTF	TGTGCCAGCAGCCAGACAGGTTATGGCTACACCTTC	NA	TRBV5-5	NA	TRBJ1-2
CASSPLQINRGLNTEAFF	TGTGCCAGCTCACCTCTCCAAATCAACAGGGGTTTGAACACTGAAGCTTTCTTT	TRBD1	TRBV18	NA	TRBJ1-1
CASSRGFGNIGNTIYF	TGTGCCAGCAGCCGTGGATTTGGGAACATCGGAAACACCATATATTTT	NA	TRBV7-2	NA	TRBJ1-3
CASSSGQGETQYF	TGTGCCAGCAGCTCGGGACAGGGCGAGACCCAGTACTTC	TRBD1	TRBV7-2	NA	TRBJ2-5
CASSAGWQGVAGYTF	TGTGCCAGCAGCGCAGGCTGGCAGGGGGTTGCTGGCTACACCTTC	TRBD1	TRBV9	NA	TRBJ1-2
CAGPRVERGEGSNQPQHF	TGTGCCGGCCCAAGGGTAGAGCGTGGGGAAGGGAGCAATCAGCCCCAGCATTTT	NA	TRBV11-3	NA	TRBJ1-5
CASSKPYRGRSSYEQYF	TGTGCCAGCAGCAAGCCATACAGGGGACGGAGCTCCTACGAGCAGTACTTC	TRBD1	TRBV28	NA	TRBJ2-7
CASSQHQSSYEQYF	TGTGCCAGCAGCCAACATCAAAGCTCCTACGAGCAGTACTTC	NA	TRBV3-1/TRBV3-2	NA	TRBJ2-7
CSASWGPGTEAFF	TGCAGTGCTAGTTGGGGGCCCGGCACTGAAGCTTTCTTT	NA	TRBV20-1	NA	TRBJ1-1